These 3 T cell receptor beta chains were sequenced from one sample in a study of shared clonotypes between healthy human individuals. Libraries were prepared by immunoSEQ multiplex PCR; TCRdb keeps only in-frame clonotypes and omits some of them. The sample has 2.5 million or so clones; over 85% are singletons. Sequenced: naive CD4+ T cells sorted from blood. Subset meaning: CD45RA+ positively selected. These receptors originate from a man aged 18 to 30 in good health.

The chain employs TRBV11-2 and TRBJ1-2; D gene uncertain. Germline loops: CDR1 SGHAT, CDR2 FQNNGV. V was shortened by 0 bases and J by 8 bases, with 10 bases between the two germline ends. There are 13 residues in the CDR3. This chain's CDR3 is CASSLEGSYGYTF. DNA for the CDR3: TGTGCCAGCAGCTTAGAAGGGTCGTACGGCTACACCTTC.

In its sample, this clone was seen once. The rearrangement joins TRBV6-1 to TRBJ2-1; D is unresolved. CDR1 is MNHNS and CDR2 is SASEGT in the germline V gene. V shed 6 bases and J shed 13 bases, with 13 bases lying between them. CDR3 size: 11 residues. For the CDR3, the DNA is TGTGCCAGCAGGTTCACAGATCCCCAGTTCTTC. This translates into CASRFTDPQFF.

The chain uses TRBV5-8 and TRBJ1-2; a weak D match, TRBD1 (5 bases). The CDR3 extends over 14 amino acids. Trimming took off 0 bases at V and 4 bases at J, with 10 bases between the two ends. The germline CDR1 and CDR2 sequences are SGHTS and YDEGEE. The CDR3 here is CASSLGGQFYGYTF. In DNA, the CDR3 is TGTGCCAGCAGCTTGGGAGGACAATTCTATGGCTACACCTTC.